The clone carrying this TCR beta chain was counted only a few times. Its antigen is unknown. Researchers took RNA transcripts and amplified the TCR beta CDR3 regions from them. In the first-round RT-PCR of the TCR CDR3, the HTBI primer set was used. TCRdb processed the multiplex PCR reads anew with MiXCR; each CDR3 protein has one entry. The table lists about 400,000 distinct CDR3 sequences, less than 20% of them singletons. The sample belongs to a study of T cells in Graves' hyperthyroidism and ophthalmopathy. Study as a whole: Peripheral blood collection took place at initial diagnosis, before any treatment.

Deletions cut 5 bases from V and 1 base from J, with 9 bases between. Germline assignment: CDR1 LNHDA and CDR2 SQIVND (reference sequence). The CDR3 sequence is 14 residues long. Notes on the study in general: Model-based prediction identified ophthalmopathy a median 6.5 months prior to its onset.

The sample was blood. The rearrangement links TRBV19 to TRBJ2-4; D ambiguous. The TCR was taken from a young woman with Graves' hyperthyroidism. CDR3 protein: CASSAWVAKNIQYF. The DNA of the CDR3 is TGTGCCAGTAGTGCCTGGGTGGCCAAAAACATTCAGTACTTC.